This T cell receptor beta chain was recorded in a study of blood T cell repertoires in COVID-19. Looking at the study overall: Specimens from acute and convalescent COVID-19 originated in the United States, Italy and Spain. T cells, B-cell-depleted T cells, or PBMCs provided the cDNA or gDNA that served as material.

Trimming cost V 7 bases and J 4 bases, with 8 bases left between them. Germline CDR1 reads GTSNPN; CDR2 reads SVGIG (reference sequence). The CDR3 consists of 11 residues. Original processing notes: Nucleated cell number was recorded as an estimate derived from reference gene primer amplification. The table came from immunoSEQ multiplex PCR; TCRdb's copy has only in-frame clones and leaves some out. Clone size and the V and J calls come from that table; the DNA yielded D and trimming. Of fewer than 90,000 clones in the sample, approximately 86% were seen once. V gene TRBV30 combines with J gene TRBJ2-1; D is possibly TRBD2 (6 bases). The clonotype originates from a middle-aged man with active or convalescent COVID-19. Sequences were obtained from peripheral blood. CDR3 loop: CAFGGYNEQFF. CDR3 coding DNA: TGTGCCTTTGGGGGGTACAATGAGCAGTTCTTC.